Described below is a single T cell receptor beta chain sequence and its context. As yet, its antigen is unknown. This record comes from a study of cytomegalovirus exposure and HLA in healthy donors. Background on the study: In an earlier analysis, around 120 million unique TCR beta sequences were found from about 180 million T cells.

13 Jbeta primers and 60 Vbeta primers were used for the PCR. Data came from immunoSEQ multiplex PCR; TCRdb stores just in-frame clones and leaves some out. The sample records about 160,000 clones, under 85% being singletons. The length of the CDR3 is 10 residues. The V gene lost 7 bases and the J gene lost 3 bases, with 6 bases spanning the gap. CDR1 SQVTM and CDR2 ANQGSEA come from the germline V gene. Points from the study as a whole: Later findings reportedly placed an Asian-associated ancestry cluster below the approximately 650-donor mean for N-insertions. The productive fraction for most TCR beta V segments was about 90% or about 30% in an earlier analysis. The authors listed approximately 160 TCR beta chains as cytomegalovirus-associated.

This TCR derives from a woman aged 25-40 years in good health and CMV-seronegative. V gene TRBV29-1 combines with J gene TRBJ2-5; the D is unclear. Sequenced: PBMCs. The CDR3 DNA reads TGCAGCGCGGTGGAAGAGACCCAGTACTTC. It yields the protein CSAVEETQYF.